A selection of T cell receptor beta chains follows, all from one sample in a study of blood T cell repertoires in COVID-19. Profiled with immunoSEQ multiplex PCR; TCRdb holds only in-frame clones, not every one. Of about 87,000 clones listed, approximately 87% were seen once; the top ten hold around 7.4%. The sample taken for sequencing was peripheral blood. The receptors derive from a human donor with acute or convalescent COVID-19. The donor label of this sample is uncertain. CDR3s include the opening cysteine and the closing phenylalanine or tryptophan. Each record gives: CDR3 DNA, CDR3 protein, J gene, V gene, clone size, D gene. A D gene is named only where the DNA matches it firmly. For some rows the clone size is stated as once, few or many, or as a class when expanded; others skip it.

cdr3_nt: TGTGCCATCGGGGACAGGGGGCCGAGAAAACTGTTTTTT; cdr3_aa: CAIGDRGPRKLFF; j_call: TRBJ1-4; v_call: TRBV28; clone_size: .; d_call: TRBD1
cdr3_nt: TGTGCCAGCTCACCAAGGCTTCAGGGTGCTAACTATGGCTACACCTTC; cdr3_aa: CASSPRLQGANYGYTF; j_call: TRBJ1-2; v_call: TRBV18; clone_size: .; d_call: .
cdr3_nt: TGTGCCAGCAGCTTTACAGGGCGCACAGATACGCAGTATTTT; cdr3_aa: CASSFTGRTDTQYF; j_call: TRBJ2-3; v_call: TRBV5-4; clone_size: .; d_call: .
cdr3_nt: TGTGCCAGCAATCTAGCGGGGATATACCAAGAGACCCAGTACTTC; cdr3_aa: CASNLAGIYQETQYF; j_call: TRBJ2-5; v_call: TRBV2; clone_size: .; d_call: TRBD2
cdr3_nt: TGTGCCAGCGGCGGCCGGGACATAGGCTCTGGAAACACCATATATTTT; cdr3_aa: CASGGRDIGSGNTIYF; j_call: TRBJ1-3; v_call: TRBV2; clone_size: .; d_call: .
cdr3_nt: TGTGCCTGGAGTGGACAGTCTGGAGGGGCCAACGTCCTGACTTTC; cdr3_aa: CAWSGQSGGANVLTF; j_call: TRBJ2-6; v_call: TRBV30; clone_size: once; d_call: .
cdr3_nt: TGTGCCAGCTCGACAGGGGACTACGAGCAGTACTTC; cdr3_aa: CASSTGDYEQYF; j_call: TRBJ2-7; v_call: TRBV10-3; clone_size: few; d_call: TRBD1
cdr3_nt: TGTGCCAGCAGTTCGACAGGGGGCTTAACTGAAGCTTTCTTT; cdr3_aa: CASSSTGGLTEAFF; j_call: TRBJ1-1; v_call: TRBV2; clone_size: .; d_call: TRBD1
cdr3_nt: TGTGCCAGCAGGAATCGGGTCACAGATACGCAGTATTTT; cdr3_aa: CASRNRVTDTQYF; j_call: TRBJ2-3; v_call: TRBV25-1; clone_size: .; d_call: .
cdr3_nt: TGTGCCCTTGAGTCCGGGGGAGGGGAGACCCAGTACTTC; cdr3_aa: CALESGGGETQYF; j_call: TRBJ2-5; v_call: TRBV30; clone_size: .; d_call: TRBD2
cdr3_nt: TGCAGTGGACAGGGGCGAGATACGCAGTATTTT; cdr3_aa: CSGQGRDTQYF; j_call: TRBJ2-3; v_call: TRBV29-1; clone_size: .; d_call: TRBD1
cdr3_nt: TGTGCCAGCAGCCCCCGGAGAGCGGGGGGGCAAAATACGCAGTATTTT; cdr3_aa: CASSPRRAGGQNTQYF; j_call: TRBJ2-3; v_call: TRBV7-9; clone_size: .; d_call: TRBD2
cdr3_nt: TGTGCCAGCTCACCGGGACAGAATAATGAAAAACTGTTTTTT; cdr3_aa: CASSPGQNNEKLFF; j_call: TRBJ1-4; v_call: TRBV18; clone_size: .; d_call: TRBD1
cdr3_nt: TGTGCCAGCAGTTACTCGCGAGACAGGGCTTCCTACGAGCAGTACTTC; cdr3_aa: CASSYSRDRASYEQYF; j_call: TRBJ2-7; v_call: TRBV6-5; clone_size: .; d_call: TRBD1
cdr3_nt: TGTGCCAGCAGTTTAACAGGTTTCTCCTACGAGCAGTACTTC; cdr3_aa: CASSLTGFSYEQYF; j_call: TRBJ2-7; v_call: TRBV27; clone_size: .; d_call: .
cdr3_nt: TGTGCCAGCACCTCAACCGGGACAGCCTATGGCTACACCTTC; cdr3_aa: CASTSTGTAYGYTF; j_call: TRBJ1-2; v_call: TRBV28; clone_size: once; d_call: TRBD1
cdr3_nt: TGTGCCAGCAGCTTAGGAGTCTTTAATTCACCCCTCCACTTT; cdr3_aa: CASSLGVFNSPLHF; j_call: TRBJ1-6; v_call: TRBV11-2; clone_size: .; d_call: .
cdr3_nt: TGCGCCAGCAGCCAAGGAGAGGGGGCCGGCAAAAACATTCAGTACTTC; cdr3_aa: CASSQGEGAGKNIQYF; j_call: TRBJ2-4; v_call: TRBV4-1; clone_size: .; d_call: TRBD1
cdr3_nt: TGTGCCACCAGTGGGGCGGGAACCGCCGAAGCTTTCTTT; cdr3_aa: CATSGAGTAEAFF; j_call: TRBJ1-1; v_call: TRBV24-1; clone_size: .; d_call: .
cdr3_nt: TGCGCCAGCAGTCGGGCCAGCGGGGGAAACACAGATACGCAGTATTTT; cdr3_aa: CASSRASGGNTDTQYF; j_call: TRBJ2-3; v_call: TRBV5-1; clone_size: .; d_call: TRBD2
cdr3_nt: TGCAGTGCGGCTTCTGGAGATACGCAGTATTTT; cdr3_aa: CSAASGDTQYF; j_call: TRBJ2-3; v_call: TRBV20-1; clone_size: .; d_call: .
cdr3_nt: TGTGCCAGCTTAGGTGCTAGCGGGGGATTCACCGGGGAGCTGTTTTTT; cdr3_aa: CASLGASGGFTGELFF; j_call: TRBJ2-2; v_call: TRBV2; clone_size: .; d_call: TRBD2
cdr3_nt: TGTGCCACCAGCAGGGATGACACCTATGGCTACACCTTC; cdr3_aa: CATSRDDTYGYTF; j_call: TRBJ1-2; v_call: TRBV15; clone_size: .; d_call: .
cdr3_nt: TGTGCCAGCAGCATGATTGGACAGGGCTATGGCTACACCTTC; cdr3_aa: CASSMIGQGYGYTF; j_call: TRBJ1-2; v_call: TRBV5-4; clone_size: .; d_call: TRBD1
cdr3_nt: TGTGCCAGCACCCCGGCTAGCGGGGGGGCGGATACGCAGTATTTT; cdr3_aa: CASTPASGGADTQYF; j_call: TRBJ2-3; v_call: TRBV7-6; clone_size: .; d_call: TRBD2
cdr3_nt: TGCGCCAGCAGCTGGGGGACTCGCAACAATGAGCAGTTCTTC; cdr3_aa: CASSWGTRNNEQFF; j_call: TRBJ2-1; v_call: TRBV5-1; clone_size: .; d_call: .
cdr3_nt: TGTGCCAGCAGCACCGGACTAGACCCAAACAATGAGCAGTTCTTC; cdr3_aa: CASSTGLDPNNEQFF; j_call: TRBJ2-1; v_call: TRBV7-3; clone_size: .; d_call: TRBD2
cdr3_nt: TGCGCCAGCAGCAAAGGGACAGACTATAATTCACCCCTCCACTTT; cdr3_aa: CASSKGTDYNSPLHF; j_call: TRBJ1-6; v_call: TRBV5-1; clone_size: .; d_call: TRBD1
cdr3_nt: TGTGCCAGCAGTTACCGAGGGGGTAGCAATCAGCCCCAGCATTTT; cdr3_aa: CASSYRGGSNQPQHF; j_call: TRBJ1-5; v_call: TRBV6-5; clone_size: .; d_call: .
cdr3_nt: TGTGCCACCAGTGACCGTAGCGGGGGCCTCTCCTACAATGAGCAGTTCTTC; cdr3_aa: CATSDRSGGLSYNEQFF; j_call: TRBJ2-1; v_call: TRBV24-1; clone_size: .; d_call: TRBD2
cdr3_nt: TGTGCCAGTAGCGGGACAGGGGCCTACGAGCAGTACTTC; cdr3_aa: CASSGTGAYEQYF; j_call: TRBJ2-7; v_call: TRBV19; clone_size: .; d_call: TRBD1
cdr3_nt: TGTGCCAGTAGTACGGACAGGGACGAGCAGTACTTC; cdr3_aa: CASSTDRDEQYF; j_call: TRBJ2-7; v_call: TRBV7-9; clone_size: .; d_call: TRBD1
cdr3_nt: TGTGCCAGCAGCCAAGATGGGACAGTTCATAACTATGGCTACACCTTC; cdr3_aa: CASSQDGTVHNYGYTF; j_call: TRBJ1-2; v_call: TRBV5-4; clone_size: few; d_call: TRBD1
cdr3_nt: TGTGCCACCAGTGAACAGAACGAGCAGTACTTC; cdr3_aa: CATSEQNEQYF; j_call: TRBJ2-7; v_call: TRBV24-1; clone_size: few; d_call: .
cdr3_nt: TGTGCCAGCAGCTTGCCCCCGGGACAGGGGGGTCTAGACGAGCAGTACTTC; cdr3_aa: CASSLPPGQGGLDEQYF; j_call: TRBJ2-7; v_call: TRBV5-4; clone_size: few; d_call: TRBD1
cdr3_nt: TGTGCCATCCAGGAGAACACTGAAGCTTTCTTT; cdr3_aa: CAIQENTEAFF; j_call: TRBJ1-1; v_call: TRBV10-3; clone_size: few; d_call: .
cdr3_nt: TGTGCCACCAGTGATCCAACTTTTACGCAGTATTTT; cdr3_aa: CATSDPTFTQYF; j_call: TRBJ2-3; v_call: TRBV24-1; clone_size: once; d_call: .
cdr3_nt: TGTGCCAGCAGCTTGGGAACGGGATTACCTTCTGGAAACACCATATATTTT; cdr3_aa: CASSLGTGLPSGNTIYF; j_call: TRBJ1-3; v_call: TRBV5-4; clone_size: .; d_call: .
cdr3_nt: TGTGCCAGCAGCCCGACAGGTTATGGCTACACCTTC; cdr3_aa: CASSPTGYGYTF; j_call: TRBJ1-2; v_call: TRBV2; clone_size: few; d_call: .
cdr3_nt: TGCGCCAGCAGCCAACTACAGGGGGGAAATCAGCCCCAGCATTTT; cdr3_aa: CASSQLQGGNQPQHF; j_call: TRBJ1-5; v_call: TRBV4-1; clone_size: once; d_call: TRBD1
cdr3_nt: TGCGCCAGCAGCTCCCGTGCAATAGCGGGGGGAGACAATGAGCAGTTCTTC; cdr3_aa: CASSSRAIAGGDNEQFF; j_call: TRBJ2-1; v_call: TRBV5-1; clone_size: .; d_call: TRBD2
cdr3_nt: TGTGCCAGCAGTCGCAGCAGGGCTAACTATGGCTACACCTTC; cdr3_aa: CASSRSRANYGYTF; j_call: TRBJ1-2; v_call: TRBV27; clone_size: .; d_call: .
cdr3_nt: TGTGCCACCCGGGAGGGGGGCTTCACTGAAGCTTTCTTT; cdr3_aa: CATREGGFTEAFF; j_call: TRBJ1-1; v_call: TRBV5-4; clone_size: .; d_call: .
cdr3_nt: TGCGCCAGCAGCCAAGGGGGGCGCAAACAGGGGAATTCACCCCTCCACTTT; cdr3_aa: CASSQGGRKQGNSPLHF; j_call: TRBJ1-6; v_call: TRBV4-1; clone_size: .; d_call: TRBD1